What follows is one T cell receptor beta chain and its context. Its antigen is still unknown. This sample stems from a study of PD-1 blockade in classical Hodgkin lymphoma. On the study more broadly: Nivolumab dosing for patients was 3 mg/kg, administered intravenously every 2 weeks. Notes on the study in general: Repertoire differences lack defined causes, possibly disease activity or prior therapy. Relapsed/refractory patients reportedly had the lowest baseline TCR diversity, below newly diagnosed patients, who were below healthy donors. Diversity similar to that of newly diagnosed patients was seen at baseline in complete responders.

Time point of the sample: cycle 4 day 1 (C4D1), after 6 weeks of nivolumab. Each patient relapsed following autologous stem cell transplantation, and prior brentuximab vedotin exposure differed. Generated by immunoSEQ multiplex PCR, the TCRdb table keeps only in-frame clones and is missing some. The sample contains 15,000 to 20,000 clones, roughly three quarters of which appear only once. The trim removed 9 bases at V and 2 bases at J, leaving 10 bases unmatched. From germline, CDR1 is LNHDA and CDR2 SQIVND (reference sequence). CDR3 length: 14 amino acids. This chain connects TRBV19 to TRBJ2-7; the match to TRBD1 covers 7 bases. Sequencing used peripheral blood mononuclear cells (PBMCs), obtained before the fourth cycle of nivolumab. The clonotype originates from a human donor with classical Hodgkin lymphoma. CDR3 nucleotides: TGTGCCAGCAAGTCGGACAGGTCCGCCTACGAGCAGTACTTC. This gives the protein CASKSDRSAYEQYF.